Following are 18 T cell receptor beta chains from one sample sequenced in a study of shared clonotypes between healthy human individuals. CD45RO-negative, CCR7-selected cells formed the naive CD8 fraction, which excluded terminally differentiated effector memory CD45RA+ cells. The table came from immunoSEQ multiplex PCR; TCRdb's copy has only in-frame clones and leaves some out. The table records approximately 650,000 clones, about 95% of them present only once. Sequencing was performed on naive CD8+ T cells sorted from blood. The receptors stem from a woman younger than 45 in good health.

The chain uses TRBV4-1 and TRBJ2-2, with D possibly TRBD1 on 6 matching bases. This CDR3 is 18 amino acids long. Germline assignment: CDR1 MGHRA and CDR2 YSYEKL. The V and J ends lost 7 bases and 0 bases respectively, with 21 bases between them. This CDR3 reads CASNSGWGPSPNTGELFF. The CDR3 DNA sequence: TGCGCCAGCAACTCAGGGTGGGGGCCGTCCCCGAACACCGGGGAGCTGTTTTTT.

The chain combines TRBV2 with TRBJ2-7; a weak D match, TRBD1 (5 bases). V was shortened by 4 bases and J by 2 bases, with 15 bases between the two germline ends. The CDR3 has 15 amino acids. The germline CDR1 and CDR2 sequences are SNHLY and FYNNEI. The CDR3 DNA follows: TGTGCCAGCAGTGCCAACCCAACAGGCCCCTACGAGCAGTACTTC. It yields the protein CASSANPTGPYEQYF.

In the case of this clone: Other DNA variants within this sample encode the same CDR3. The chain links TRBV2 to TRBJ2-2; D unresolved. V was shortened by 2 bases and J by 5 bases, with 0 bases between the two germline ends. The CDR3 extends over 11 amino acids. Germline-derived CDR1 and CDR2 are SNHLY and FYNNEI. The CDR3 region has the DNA TGTGCCAGCAGTGAAACCGGGGAGCTGTTTTTT. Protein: CASSETGELFF.

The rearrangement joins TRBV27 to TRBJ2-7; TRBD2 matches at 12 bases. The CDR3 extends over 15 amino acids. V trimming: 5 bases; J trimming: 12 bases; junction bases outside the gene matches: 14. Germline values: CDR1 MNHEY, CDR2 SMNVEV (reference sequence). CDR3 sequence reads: CASSPGTSGLGAGYF. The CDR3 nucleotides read TGTGCCAGCAGTCCCGGGACTAGCGGGTTGGGAGCAGGGTACTTC.

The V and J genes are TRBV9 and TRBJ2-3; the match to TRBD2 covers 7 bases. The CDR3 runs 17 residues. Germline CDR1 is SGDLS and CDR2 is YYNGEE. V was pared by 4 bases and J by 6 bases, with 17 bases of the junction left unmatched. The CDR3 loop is CASSPRLADPLLDTQYF. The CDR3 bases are TGTGCCAGCAGCCCCCGACTAGCAGATCCACTTTTGGATACGCAGTATTTT.

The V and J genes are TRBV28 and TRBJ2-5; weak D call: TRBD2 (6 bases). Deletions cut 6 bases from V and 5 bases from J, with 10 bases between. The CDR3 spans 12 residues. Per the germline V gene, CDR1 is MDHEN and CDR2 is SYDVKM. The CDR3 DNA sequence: TGTGCCAGCAGCGCTAGCGACGAGACCCAGTACTTC. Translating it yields CASSASDETQYF.

CDR3 in DNA: TGTGCCAGCAGCCAAGAGTCAAACTACGGACTAGCTCCCGACCCCGGCTACGAGCAGTACTTC. Its protein product is CASSQESNYGLAPDPGYEQYF. The chain is built from TRBV4-2 and TRBJ2-7; 8 bases map to TRBD2. The trim removed 0 bases at V and 3 bases at J, leaving 22 bases unmatched. Germline loops: CDR1 LGHNA, CDR2 YNFKEQ. CDR3 length: 21 amino acids.

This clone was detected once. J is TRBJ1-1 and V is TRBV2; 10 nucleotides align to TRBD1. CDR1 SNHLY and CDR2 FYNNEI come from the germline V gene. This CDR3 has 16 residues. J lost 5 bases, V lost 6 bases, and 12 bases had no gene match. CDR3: CASRETGTGVRTEAFF. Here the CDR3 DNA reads TGTGCCAGCAGAGAAACCGGGACAGGGGTACGGACTGAAGCTTTCTTT. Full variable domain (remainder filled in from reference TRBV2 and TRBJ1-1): EPEVTQTPSHQVTQMGQEVILRCVPISNHLYFYWYRQILGQKVEFLVSFYNNEISEKSEIFDDQFSVERPDGSNFTLKIRSTKLEDSAMYFCASRETGTGVRTEAFFGQGTRLTVV.

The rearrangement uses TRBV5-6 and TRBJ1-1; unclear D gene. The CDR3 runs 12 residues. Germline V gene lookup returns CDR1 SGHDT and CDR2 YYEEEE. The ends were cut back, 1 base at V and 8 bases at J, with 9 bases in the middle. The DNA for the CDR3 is TGTGCCAGCAGCTTGAACGGGGAAGAAGCTTTCTTT. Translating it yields CASSLNGEEAFF. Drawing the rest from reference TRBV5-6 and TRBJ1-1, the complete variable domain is DAGVTQSPTHLIKTRGQQVTLRCSPKSGHDTVSWYQQALGQGPQFIFQYYEEEERQRGNFPDRFSGHQFPNYSSELNVNALLLGDSALYLCASSLNGEEAFFGQGTRLTVV.

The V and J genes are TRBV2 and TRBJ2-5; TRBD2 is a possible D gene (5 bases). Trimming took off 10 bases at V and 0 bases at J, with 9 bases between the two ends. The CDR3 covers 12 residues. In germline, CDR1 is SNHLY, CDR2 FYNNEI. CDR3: CANSGYQETQYF. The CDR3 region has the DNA TGTGCCAACTCGGGGTACCAAGAGACCCAGTACTTC.

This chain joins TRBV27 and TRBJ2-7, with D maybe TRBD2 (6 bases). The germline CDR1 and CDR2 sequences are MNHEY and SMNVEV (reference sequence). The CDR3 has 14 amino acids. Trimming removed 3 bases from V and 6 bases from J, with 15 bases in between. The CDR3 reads CASSFRPAGPEQYF. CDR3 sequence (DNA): TGTGCCAGCAGTTTCCGCCCGGCGGGGCCCGAGCAGTACTTC.

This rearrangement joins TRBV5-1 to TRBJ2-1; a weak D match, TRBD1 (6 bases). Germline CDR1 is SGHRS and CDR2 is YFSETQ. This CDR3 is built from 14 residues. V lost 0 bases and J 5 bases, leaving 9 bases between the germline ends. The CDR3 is CASSLAGQNNEQFF. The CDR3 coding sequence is TGCGCCAGCAGCTTGGCCGGACAGAACAATGAGCAGTTCTTC.

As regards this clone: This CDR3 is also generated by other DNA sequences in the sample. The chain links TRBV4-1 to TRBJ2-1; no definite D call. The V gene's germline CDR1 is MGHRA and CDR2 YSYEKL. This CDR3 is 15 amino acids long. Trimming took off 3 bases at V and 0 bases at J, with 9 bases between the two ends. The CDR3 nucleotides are TGCGCCAGCAGCCAGGTCCCGAGCTCCTACAATGAGCAGTTCTTC. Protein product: CASSQVPSSYNEQFF.

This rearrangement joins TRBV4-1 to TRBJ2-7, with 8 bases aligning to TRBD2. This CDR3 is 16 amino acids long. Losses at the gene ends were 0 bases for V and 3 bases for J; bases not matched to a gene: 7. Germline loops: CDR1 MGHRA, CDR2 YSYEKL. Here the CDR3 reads CASSQEGVGTSYEQYF. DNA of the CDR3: TGCGCCAGCAGCCAAGAGGGGGTGGGGACTAGCTACGAGCAGTACTTC.

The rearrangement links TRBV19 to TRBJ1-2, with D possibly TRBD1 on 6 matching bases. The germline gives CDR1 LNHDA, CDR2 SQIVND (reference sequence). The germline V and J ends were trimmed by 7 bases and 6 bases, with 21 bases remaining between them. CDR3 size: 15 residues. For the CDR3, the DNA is TGTGCCAGTATAGGGTCAGGGGAAGACGAGGATGGCTACACCTTC. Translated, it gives CASIGSGEDEDGYTF.

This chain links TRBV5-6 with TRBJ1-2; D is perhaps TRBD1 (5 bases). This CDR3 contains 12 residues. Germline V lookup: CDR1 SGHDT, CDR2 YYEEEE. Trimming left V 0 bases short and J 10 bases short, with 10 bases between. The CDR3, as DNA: TGTGCCAGCAGCTTGGCGGGGCGCGACTACACCTTC. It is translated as CASSLAGRDYTF. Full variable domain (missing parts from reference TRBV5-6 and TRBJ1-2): DAGVTQSPTHLIKTRGQQVTLRCSPKSGHDTVSWYQQALGQGPQFIFQYYEEEERQRGNFPDRFSGHQFPNYSSELNVNALLLGDSALYLCASSLAGRDYTFGSGTRLTVV.

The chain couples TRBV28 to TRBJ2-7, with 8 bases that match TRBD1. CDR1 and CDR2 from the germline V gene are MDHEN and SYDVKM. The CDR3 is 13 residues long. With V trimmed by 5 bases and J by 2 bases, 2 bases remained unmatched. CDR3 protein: CASSGTGAYEQYF. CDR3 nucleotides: TGTGCCAGCAGTGGGACAGGAGCCTACGAGCAGTACTTC. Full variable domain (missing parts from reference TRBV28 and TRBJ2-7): DVKVTQSSRYLVKRTGEKVFLECVQDMDHENMFWYRQDPGLGLRLIYFSYDVKMKEKGDIPEGYSVSREKKERFSLILESASTNQTSMYLCASSGTGAYEQYFGPGTRLTVT.

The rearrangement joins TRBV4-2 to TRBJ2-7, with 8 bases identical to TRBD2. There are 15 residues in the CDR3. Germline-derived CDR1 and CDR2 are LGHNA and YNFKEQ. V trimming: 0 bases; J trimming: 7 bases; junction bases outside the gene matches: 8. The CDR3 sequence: CASSQEQLADGEQYF. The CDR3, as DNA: TGTGCCAGCAGCCAAGAACAACTAGCGGACGGTGAGCAGTACTTC.